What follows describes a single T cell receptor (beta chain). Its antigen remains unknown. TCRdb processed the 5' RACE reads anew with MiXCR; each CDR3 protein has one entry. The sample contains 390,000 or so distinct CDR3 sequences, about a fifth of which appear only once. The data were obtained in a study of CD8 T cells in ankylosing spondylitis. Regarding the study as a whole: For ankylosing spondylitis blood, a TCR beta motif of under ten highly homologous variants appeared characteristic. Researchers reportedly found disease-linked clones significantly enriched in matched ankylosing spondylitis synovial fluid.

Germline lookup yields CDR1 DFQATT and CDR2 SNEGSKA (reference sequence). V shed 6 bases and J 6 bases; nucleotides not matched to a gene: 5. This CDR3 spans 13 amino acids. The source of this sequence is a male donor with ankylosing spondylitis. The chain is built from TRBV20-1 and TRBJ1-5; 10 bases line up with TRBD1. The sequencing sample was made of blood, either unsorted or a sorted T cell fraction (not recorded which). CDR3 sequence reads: CSALTGGGQPQHF. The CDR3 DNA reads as TGCAGTGCATTGACAGGGGGCGGTCAGCCCCAGCATTTT.